The clone carrying this T cell receptor (beta chain) has just one count. The data stem from a study of blood T cell repertoires in COVID-19. Study as a whole: Sites in the United States, Italy and Spain provided acute and convalescent COVID-19 samples.

Germline CDR1 and CDR2: KGHSH and LQKENI. The CDR3 runs 15 residues. V was cut by 5 bases and J by 2 bases, with 15 bases left in between. Under the authors' procedure: Estimated nucleated cell counts came from reference gene primer amplification. Generated by immunoSEQ multiplex PCR, the TCRdb table keeps only in-frame clones and is missing some. That table supplies the V and J calls and clone size; D and trimming were determined from the DNA. The data show about 260,000 clones, roughly 83% seen once. Enrolled through a virtual design, the participants were between 18 and 89 years of age and came from some 25 US areas. Among Cohort 3 donors, those recovered had two negative PCRs, clearance, or symptom resolution.

This clonotype was sampled from a woman aged 45-60 years who had recovered from COVID-19. The rearrangement links TRBV18 to TRBJ2-5, with D tentatively TRBD1 (5 bases). Sequenced material: PBMCs or T cells enriched from blood (not recorded which). The CDR3 bases are TGTGCCAGCTCAGACGGGTCAGGGATTCAAGAGACCCAGTACTTC. Translation gives CASSDGSGIQETQYF. Supplemented by reference TRBV18 and TRBJ2-5, the full variable domain reads NAGVMQNPRHLVRRRGQEARLRCSPMKGHSHVYWYRQLPEEGLKFMVYLQKENIIDESGMPKERFSAEFPKEGPSILRIQQVVRGDSAAYFCASSDGSGIQETQYFGPGTRLLVL.